Listed below are T cell receptor beta chains from one sample, sequenced in a study of T-cell memory formation after mild COVID-19. TCRdb re-called the 5' RACE reads through MiXCR, storing one row per CDR3 protein. The sample consists of approximately 450,000 distinct CDR3 sequences, roughly 20% of them appearing once. The sample consisted of PBMCs or a T cell subset sorted from them (not recorded which). These receptors all stem from an adult woman who had mild COVID-19 (a few samples of this study predate the infection). Cell type and time point are not known. CDR3s include the opening cysteine and the closing phenylalanine or tryptophan. A D gene is named only where the DNA matches it firmly. Clone size is given for some rows only: seen once, a few or many times, or a class if the clone is expanded.

J | length | size | V | D | DNA | CDR3
TRBJ1-2 | 11 | NA | TRBV29-1 | NA | TGCAGCGCCCTCGGGGACTATGGCTACACCTTC | CSALGDYGYTF
TRBJ1-1 | 14 | NA | TRBV21-1 | NA | TGTGCCAGCAGCCCCCGTGTGAGGGGCCCTGAAGCTTTCTTT | CASSPRVRGPEAFF
TRBJ2-3 | 17 | NA | TRBV5-6 | TRBD2 | TGTGCCAGCAGCTTAGGGGAAGCGGGGGGGCGACCAGATACGCAGTATTTT | CASSLGEAGGRPDTQYF
TRBJ2-7 | 14 | NA | TRBV7-3 | NA | TGTGCCAGCAGCCCCTCAGGACCAGGATACGAGCAGTACTTC | CASSPSGPGYEQYF
TRBJ2-7 | 16 | NA | TRBV10-3 | TRBD2 | TGTGCCATCAGTGTCCATAGCGGGGGGCCCGCCTACGAGCAGTACTTC | CAISVHSGGPAYEQYF
TRBJ1-2 | 14 | few | TRBV5-1 | TRBD1 | TGCGCCAGCAGCTTGGACCGGGACAGGGGAGGCTACACCTTC | CASSLDRDRGGYTF
TRBJ1-2 | 14 | few | TRBV12-3/TRBV12-4 | NA | TGTGCCAGCACAACAGGACGTACTAACTATGGCTACACCTTC | CASTTGRTNYGYTF
TRBJ2-3 | 17 | many | TRBV5-1 | TRBD2 | TGCGCCAGCAGCTCGACGGTGACTAGCGGGAGATTGGATACGCAGTATTTT | CASSSTVTSGRLDTQYF
TRBJ1-2 | 12 | NA | TRBV20-1 | NA | TGCAGTGCTAGTTGGGGGAAAGATGGCTACACCTTC | CSASWGKDGYTF
TRBJ1-1 | 14 | NA | TRBV6-2/TRBV6-3 | TRBD1 | TGTGCCAGCAGTGACGGGACAGGGAACACTGAAGCTTTCTTT | CASSDGTGNTEAFF
TRBJ2-7 | 14 | NA | TRBV5-1 | NA | TGCGCCAGCAGCCCCATGCAGGTTGGGGGCGAGCAGTACTTC | CASSPMQVGGEQYF
TRBJ2-5 | 16 | NA | TRBV7-6 | TRBD2 | TGTGCCAGCAGCTTTAGTAGCGGGGGGATCCAAGAGACCCAGTACTTC | CASSFSSGGIQETQYF
TRBJ1-3 | 16 | many | TRBV12-3/TRBV12-4 | TRBD1 | TGTGCCAGCAGTTTACCCGACAGGGGGCTTGGAAACACCATATATTTT | CASSLPDRGLGNTIYF
TRBJ2-1 | 16 | NA | TRBV4-1 | NA | TGCGCCAGCAGCCGGGACTCCTCCCTCCCCTACAATGAGCAGTTCTTC | CASSRDSSLPYNEQFF
TRBJ2-1 | 17 | NA | TRBV7-2 | NA | TGTGCCAGCAGCCCCAGACTAGGGATGCTCTCCTACAATGAGCAGTTCTTC | CASSPRLGMLSYNEQFF
TRBJ1-2 | 14 | NA | TRBV5-1 | NA | TGCGCCAGCAGCGGGGGAGCCGGGGACTATGGCTACACCTTC | CASSGGAGDYGYTF
TRBJ2-7 | 13 | few | TRBV7-9 | NA | TGTGCCAGCAGAACCGGGAACTCCCACGAGCAGTACTTC | CASRTGNSHEQYF
TRBJ2-7 | 14 | many | TRBV5-1 | TRBD1 | TGCGCCAGCAGCAGGACCGGGACAGCCTACGAGCAGTACTTC | CASSRTGTAYEQYF
TRBJ2-3 | 14 | few | TRBV20-1 | NA | TGCAGTGCTAGGGGGGACCTAAGGACAGATACGCAGTATTTT | CSARGDLRTDTQYF
TRBJ1-3 | 16 | NA | TRBV12-3/TRBV12-4 | NA | TGTGCCAGCAGTTCCACCGCGGTGCCTTCTGGAAACACCATATATTTT | CASSSTAVPSGNTIYF
TRBJ2-7 | 15 | few | TRBV5-1 | TRBD1 | TGCGCCAGCAGCTTAATACAGGGGGCTAACTACGAGCAGTACTTC | CASSLIQGANYEQYF
TRBJ1-5 | 15 | NA | TRBV4-1 | NA | TGCGCCAGCAGCGTTGCCCCGATTAGCAATCAGCCCCAGCATTTT | CASSVAPISNQPQHF
TRBJ2-4 | 12 | many | TRBV6-5 | NA | TGTGCCAGCAGCCCAGGAAAAAACATTCAGTACTTC | CASSPGKNIQYF
TRBJ2-1 | 16 | few | TRBV4-1 | TRBD1 | TGCGCCAGCAGCCAACCCCGGACAGGGGATTCCCTCCAGCAGTTCTTC | CASSQPRTGDSLQQFF
TRBJ2-4 | 21 | NA | TRBV20-1 | NA | TGCAGTGCTAGATTCACCTCGGGCAGGGTCCCGAGCCTTACAGCCAAAAACATTCAGTACTTC | CSARFTSGRVPSLTAKNIQYF
TRBJ1-3 | 17 | NA | TRBV5-1 | TRBD1 | TGCGCCAGCAGCCAGATGACAGGGGGGACCTCTGGAAACACCATATATTTT | CASSQMTGGTSGNTIYF
TRBJ1-1 | 14 | NA | TRBV15 | NA | TGTGCCACCAGCAGACCAGGGGTTCTCACTGAAGCTTTCTTT | CATSRPGVLTEAFF
TRBJ2-7 | 15 | few | TRBV4-1 | TRBD1 | TGCGCCAGCAGCCAATCCGGGACAGGGGCCTACGAGCAGTACTTC | CASSQSGTGAYEQYF
TRBJ1-5 | 15 | NA | TRBV12-3/TRBV12-4 | NA | TGTGCCAGCAGCTGGGACCCTGAGGGCAATCAGCCCCAGCATTTT | CASSWDPEGNQPQHF
TRBJ2-1 | 14 | NA | TRBV18 | NA | TGTGCCAGCTCACCGGATAAAAGGGTCAATGAGCAGTTCTTC | CASSPDKRVNEQFF
TRBJ1-1 | 11 | few | TRBV29-1 | NA | TGCAGCGTTGATTTTGGCGTTGAAGCTTTCTTT | CSVDFGVEAFF
TRBJ2-1 | 16 | few | TRBV12-5 | TRBD2 | TGTGCTAGTGCCAGAAATAGCGGGAGTTTTCACAATGAGCAGTTCTTC | CASARNSGSFHNEQFF
TRBJ2-3 | 15 | few | TRBV5-6 | TRBD1 | TGTGCCAGCAGCTATCCGGGACAGGGCACAGATACGCAGTATTTT | CASSYPGQGTDTQYF
TRBJ2-7 | 16 | once | TRBV4-1 | NA | TGCGCCAGCAGCCAAGGGGGGGAAGCGGTAGGGTCCGAGCAGTACTTC | CASSQGGEAVGSEQYF
TRBJ1-6 | 17 | few | TRBV25-1 | TRBD1 | TGTGCCAGCAGAAGCCCTGGGACAGGGGGCGCGAATTCACCCCTCCACTTT | CASRSPGTGGANSPLHF
TRBJ2-1 | 18 | NA | TRBV14 | NA | TGTGCCAGCAGCCAACCGACCTCTCTCACGGGAGCTCGGGATGAGCAGTTCTTC | CASSQPTSLTGARDEQFF
TRBJ2-4 | 14 | few | TRBV29-1 | TRBD1 | TGCAGCGCCTCCAGGGGGTCGGGCAAAAACATTCAGTACTTC | CSASRGSGKNIQYF
TRBJ2-7 | 15 | NA | TRBV6-2/TRBV6-3 | NA | TGTGCCAGCAGTTACTCGCTCGACAGCTCCTACGAGCAGTACTTC | CASSYSLDSSYEQYF
TRBJ1-3 | 16 | NA | TRBV10-3 | NA | TGTGCCATCAGTGATAGTGCGAGAAGCTCTGGAAACACCATATATTTT | CAISDSARSSGNTIYF
TRBJ2-2 | 14 | many | TRBV30 | TRBD1 | TGTGCCTGGAGTTGGGGACAGCCCACCGGGGAGCTGTTTTTT | CAWSWGQPTGELFF
TRBJ1-1 | 16 | NA | TRBV7-6 | NA | TGTGCCAGCAGCTTAGGGAAAGGAGGGCTGAACACTGAAGCTTTCTTT | CASSLGKGGLNTEAFF
TRBJ1-1 | 16 | NA | TRBV27 | TRBD1 | TGTGCCAGCAGTCTTGACAGGGGAAGGAGGAACACTGAAGCTTTCTTT | CASSLDRGRRNTEAFF
TRBJ2-1 | 17 | few | TRBV12-3/TRBV12-4 | TRBD1 | TGTGCCAGCAGTTTGATAGTAGGGACAGGGAAACACAATGAGCAGTTCTTC | CASSLIVGTGKHNEQFF
TRBJ2-2 | 16 | NA | TRBV7-2 | TRBD2 | TGTGCCAGCAGATCCGGACTAGATTTGAACACCGGGGAGCTGTTTTTT | CASRSGLDLNTGELFF